This T cell receptor beta chain is from a study of T cell responses to AZD1222 COVID-19 vaccine. Study findings and constraints: Repertoire sampling was restricted to post-peak T cell response timepoints.

Here immunoSEQ multiplex PCR was the method, and the copy in TCRdb shows in-frame clones only, minus some. Seen here are some 170,000 clones, approximately 90% observed once, and the top ten hold about 4.1%. As to this clone: Its antigen is not identified. Other DNA sequences in this specimen translate into the identical CDR3.

Sequencing was performed on peripheral blood, taken 28 days after the second dose of the MenACWY control vaccine. The clonotype comes from an adult who received the MenACWY meningococcal vaccine as a control.

The chain's CDR3 is CASRLGLAGGNTGELFF. Written as DNA, the CDR3 is TGTGCCAGCAGACTTGGACTAGCGGGAGGGAACACCGGGGAGCTGTTTTTT. The J gene is TRBJ2-2, the V gene TRBV5-4; 14 bases are shared with TRBD2. Germline V CDR1 and CDR2: SGHNT, YYREEE (reference sequence). V was pared by 5 bases and J by 1 base, with 4 bases of the junction left unmatched. The CDR3 extends over 17 amino acids. The full variable domain, completed using reference TRBV5-4 and TRBJ2-2, is ETGVTQSPTHLIKTRGQQVTLRCSSQSGHNTVSWYQQALGQGPQFIFQYYREEENGRGNFPPRFSGLQFPNYSSELNVNALELDDSALYLCASRLGLAGGNTGELFFGEGSRLTVL.